This TCR beta chain comes out of a study of T cells in Graves' hyperthyroidism and ophthalmopathy. As for this clonotype: Its specificity is not known.

CDR1 and CDR2 from the germline V gene are MRHNA and SNTAGT. Losses at the gene ends were 2 bases for V and 9 bases for J; bases not matched to a gene: 7. CDR3 length: 15 residues. Study-level results: Patients with ophthalmopathy were separated from those with stable hyperthyroidism by a 13 V-J model.

RNA transcripts provided the source from which TCR beta CDR3 regions were amplified. A set of HTBI primers served as the primers for a first-round RT-PCR of the TCR CDR3. TCRdb ran MiXCR on the multiplex PCR reads and lists one entry per CDR3 protein. The sample carries under 200,000 distinct CDR3 sequences, less than 10% recorded once. The PBMCs were taken from roughly 9.3 ml of fresh peripheral blood. This chain joins TRBV6-4 and TRBJ2-1, with 10 bases lining up with TRBD2. The TCR was taken from a woman under 30 with Graves' hyperthyroidism that later progressed to Graves' ophthalmopathy. The sequenced sample consisted of blood. CDR3 bases: TGTGCCAGCAGTGACGGAGCGGGAGGGCCGGGTGAGCAGTTCTTC. As protein: CASSDGAGGPGEQFF.